A selection of T cell receptor beta chains follows, all from one sample in a study of blood T cell repertoires in COVID-19. The assay was immunoSEQ multiplex PCR, and TCRdb's table has in-frame clones only and misses some. The sample has roughly 180,000 clones, roughly three quarters seen once; the top ten hold over 9.5%. Input material: peripheral blood. These receptors were taken from a woman of 80 years or more with COVID-19, enrolled during active disease. Each CDR3 is given with its conserved first and last residue. D genes are given only for firm matches. A row's size may be missing; if present it is once, few, many or a size class.

TRBV2	TRBJ2-3	once	.	CASSFELDTDTQYF	TGTGCCAGCAGTTTTGAGCTAGACACAGATACGCAGTATTTT
TRBV3-1/TRBV3-2	TRBJ2-6	many	.	CASTSSGANVLTF	TGTGCCAGCACATCCTCTGGGGCCAACGTCCTGACTTTC
TRBV7-2	TRBJ1-1	many	.	CASSLAQGTEAFF	TGTGCCAGCAGCTTAGCGCAGGGCACTGAAGCTTTCTTT
TRBV28	TRBJ2-3	.	.	CASSTPTEFTQYF	TGTGCCAGCAGTACGCCGACAGAATTTACGCAGTATTTT
TRBV27	TRBJ2-1	.	TRBD2	CASSWLAGGNEQFF	TGTGCCAGCAGTTGGTTAGCGGGAGGGAATGAGCAGTTCTTC
TRBV2	TRBJ1-4	.	TRBD1	CASNGQGLINEKLFF	TGTGCCAGCAATGGACAGGGGCTCATAAATGAAAAACTGTTTTTT
TRBV18	TRBJ1-1	.	.	CASSREHRENTEAFF	TGTGCCAGCTCAAGGGAGCACCGCGAGAACACTGAAGCTTTCTTT
TRBV6-5	TRBJ2-1	.	.	CASSYDSPSYNEQFF	TGTGCCAGCAGTTACGACAGCCCCTCCTACAATGAGCAGTTCTTC
TRBV5-1	TRBJ2-7	.	.	CASSSGLRNEQYF	TGCGCCAGCAGCTCGGGACTGCGCAACGAGCAGTACTTC
TRBV28	TRBJ1-2	.	.	CASSVPGEGYGYTF	TGTGCCAGCAGTGTCCCAGGCGAGGGCTATGGCTACACCTTC
TRBV29-1	TRBJ2-1	.	TRBD1	CSVDGTEDLIYNEQFF	TGCAGCGTTGACGGGACAGAGGATTTGATCTACAATGAGCAGTTCTTC
TRBV18	TRBJ1-1	.	TRBD1	CASSSGGPTEAFF	TGTGCCAGCTCATCAGGGGGGCCTACTGAAGCTTTCTTT
TRBV4-2	TRBJ1-5	once	.	CASSQDQGVRPQHF	TGTGCCAGCAGCCAAGATCAGGGCGTCCGGCCCCAGCATTTT
TRBV28	TRBJ1-2	once	.	CASSFGPGVLYGYTF	TGTGCCAGCAGTTTCGGTCCAGGGGTCCTCTATGGCTACACCTTC
TRBV24-1	TRBJ2-5	.	TRBD2	CATSDWMGGKETQYF	TGTGCCACCAGTGATTGGATGGGAGGGAAAGAGACCCAGTACTTC
TRBV9	TRBJ2-1	.	.	CASSVGWGRNEQFF	TGTGCCAGCAGCGTAGGGTGGGGGAGGAATGAGCAGTTCTTC
TRBV3-1/TRBV3-2	TRBJ2-1	.	.	CASSLHPILSSYNEQFF	TGTGCCAGCAGCCTTCATCCGATACTCTCCTCCTACAATGAGCAGTTCTTC
TRBV7-2	TRBJ2-7	.	TRBD2	CASSSGGALYEQYF	TGTGCCAGCAGCTCCGGGGGGGCCCTTTACGAGCAGTACTTC
TRBV6-6	TRBJ1-2	once	TRBD1	CASSYSGGTDHYGYTF	TGTGCCAGCAGTTACTCGGGTGGGACAGACCACTATGGCTACACCTTC
TRBV5-6	TRBJ1-2	.	.	CASSFGGDYGYTF	TGTGCCAGCAGCTTTGGAGGGGACTATGGCTACACCTTC
TRBV5-1	TRBJ2-1	.	TRBD1	CASSLRDRGYNEQFF	TGCGCCAGCAGCTTACGGGACAGGGGATACAATGAGCAGTTCTTC
TRBV5-1	TRBJ2-5	.	.	CASSLDLALFQETQYF	TGCGCCAGCAGCTTGGACCTAGCGCTCTTTCAAGAGACCCAGTACTTC
TRBV2	TRBJ2-3	.	TRBD2	CASSLDGTSDRYF	TGTGCCAGCAGTCTAGACGGGACTAGCGATCGGTATTTT
TRBV20-1	TRBJ2-5	.	.	CRAAIGETQYF	TGCAGAGCAGCGATTGGGGAGACCCAGTACTTC
TRBV19	TRBJ1-1	.	.	CASSPLGTLNTEAFF	TGTGCCAGTAGCCCCCTCGGGACTCTGAACACTGAAGCTTTCTTT
TRBV2	TRBJ1-2	many	TRBD1	CASSRRDSYGYTF	TGTGCCAGCAGTCGCCGGGACAGCTATGGCTACACCTTC
TRBV7-3	TRBJ2-5	.	.	CASSLTAGMETQYF	TGTGCCAGCAGCTTAACGGCAGGGATGGAGACCCAGTACTTC
TRBV4-1	TRBJ1-2	.	.	CASSQNRARDGYTF	TGCGCCAGCAGCCAAAACAGGGCGAGGGATGGCTACACCTTC
TRBV2	TRBJ2-7	.	.	CASVRQGLAQYF	TGTGCCAGCGTGAGGCAGGGTCTCGCCCAGTACTTC
TRBV3-1/TRBV3-2	TRBJ1-2	.	TRBD1	CASSPPRPSGGYGYTF	TGTGCCAGCAGCCCGCCTCGACCTTCAGGGGGCTATGGCTACACCTTC
TRBV10-3	TRBJ2-5	.	TRBD2	CAISESLAGIQETQYF	TGTGCCATCAGTGAGTCGCTAGCGGGGATCCAAGAGACCCAGTACTTC
TRBV5-1	TRBJ2-1	.	TRBD1	CASSLQGASYNEQFF	TGCGCCAGCAGCTTACAGGGGGCTTCCTACAATGAGCAGTTCTTC
TRBV29-1	TRBJ2-1	few	.	CSVTRSPGHILTNEQFF	TGCAGCGTCACCCGCTCTCCGGGACATATACTAACAAATGAGCAGTTCTTC
TRBV7-8	TRBJ2-5	.	TRBD1	CASSSSLDREETQYF	TGTGCCAGCAGCTCATCTTTGGACAGGGAAGAGACCCAGTACTTC
TRBV5-6	TRBJ2-7	.	.	CASSFWGGGYEQYF	TGTGCCAGCAGCTTCTGGGGAGGTGGGTACGAGCAGTACTTC
TRBV19	TRBJ2-2	.	.	CASTPGDANTGELFF	TGTGCCAGTACCCCCGGAGACGCGAACACCGGGGAGCTGTTTTTT
TRBV4-2	TRBJ1-5	.	.	CASSQDLGGHQPQHF	TGTGCCAGCAGCCAAGATTTGGGGGGGCATCAGCCCCAGCATTTT
TRBV7-9	TRBJ2-7	.	.	CASSPPSGEATYEQYF	TGTGCCAGCAGCCCCCCTTCGGGGGAGGCCACCTACGAGCAGTACTTC
TRBV9	TRBJ2-1	.	TRBD2	CASSGLAVNEQFF	TGTGCCAGCAGCGGACTAGCGGTCAATGAGCAGTTCTTC
TRBV6-2/TRBV6-3	TRBJ2-1	.	.	CASSYSNGLWNSYNEQFF	TGTGCCAGCAGTTACTCGAATGGACTTTGGAACTCCTACAATGAGCAGTTCTTC
TRBV12-3/TRBV12-4	TRBJ1-2	.	.	CASSLGGGDGYTF	TGTGCCAGCAGTTTGGGGGGGGGCGACGGCTACACCTTC